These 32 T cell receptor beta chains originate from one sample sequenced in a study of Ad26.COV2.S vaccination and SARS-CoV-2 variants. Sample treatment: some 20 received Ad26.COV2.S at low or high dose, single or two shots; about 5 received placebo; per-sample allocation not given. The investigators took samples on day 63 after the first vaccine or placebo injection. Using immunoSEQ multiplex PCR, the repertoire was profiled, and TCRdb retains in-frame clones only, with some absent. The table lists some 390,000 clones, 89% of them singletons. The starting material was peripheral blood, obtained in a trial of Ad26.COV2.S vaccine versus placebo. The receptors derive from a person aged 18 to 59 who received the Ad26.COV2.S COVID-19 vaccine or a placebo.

The CDR3 region is CASSLGRQGSDEQFF. The CDR3 region has the DNA TGCGCCAGCAGCTTGGGAAGACAGGGGAGCGATGAGCAGTTCTTC. J is TRBJ2-1 and V is TRBV5-1; 8 nucleotides line up with TRBD1. After removal of 0 bases from V and 8 bases from J, the junction contained 7 bases not matched to a gene. This CDR3 region has 15 residues. Germline V lookup: CDR1 SGHRS, CDR2 YFSETQ.

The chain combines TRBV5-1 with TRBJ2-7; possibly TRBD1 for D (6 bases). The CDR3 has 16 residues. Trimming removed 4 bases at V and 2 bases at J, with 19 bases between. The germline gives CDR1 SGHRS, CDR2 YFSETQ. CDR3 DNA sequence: TGCGCCAGCAGCCCGGACGGACAGCCCGTGACCTACGAGCAGTACTTC. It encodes CASSPDGQPVTYEQYF.

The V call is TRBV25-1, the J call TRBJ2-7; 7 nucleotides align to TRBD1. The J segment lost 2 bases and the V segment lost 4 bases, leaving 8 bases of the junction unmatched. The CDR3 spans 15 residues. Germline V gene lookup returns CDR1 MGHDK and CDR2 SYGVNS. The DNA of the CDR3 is TGTGCCAGCAGTGTCCCGGACAGGCCCCCCTACGAGCAGTACTTC. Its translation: CASSVPDRPPYEQYF.

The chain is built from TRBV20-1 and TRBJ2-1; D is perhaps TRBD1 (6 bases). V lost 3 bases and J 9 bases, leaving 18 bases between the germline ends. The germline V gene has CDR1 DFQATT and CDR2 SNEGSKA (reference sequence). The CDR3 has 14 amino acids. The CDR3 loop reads CSASRQALTGEQFF. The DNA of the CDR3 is TGCAGTGCTAGTCGACAGGCCCTTACTGGTGAGCAGTTCTTC.

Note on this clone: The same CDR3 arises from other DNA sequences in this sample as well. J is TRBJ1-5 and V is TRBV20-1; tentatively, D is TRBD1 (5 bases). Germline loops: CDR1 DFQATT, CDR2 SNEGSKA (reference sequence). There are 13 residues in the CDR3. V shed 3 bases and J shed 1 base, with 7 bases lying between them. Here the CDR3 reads CSASRGSNQPQHF. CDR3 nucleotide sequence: TGCAGTGCTAGTCGGGGGAGCAATCAGCCCCAGCATTTT.

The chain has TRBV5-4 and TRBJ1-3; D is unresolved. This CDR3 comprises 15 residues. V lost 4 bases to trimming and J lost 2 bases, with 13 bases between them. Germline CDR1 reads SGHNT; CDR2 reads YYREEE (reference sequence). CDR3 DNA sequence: TGTGCCAGCAGCCGAGATCCGGGCCCTGGAAACACCATATATTTT. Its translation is CASSRDPGPGNTIYF.

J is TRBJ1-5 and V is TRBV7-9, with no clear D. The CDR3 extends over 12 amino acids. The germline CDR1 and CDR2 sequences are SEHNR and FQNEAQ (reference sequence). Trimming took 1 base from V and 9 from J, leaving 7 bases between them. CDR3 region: CASSLGESPQHF. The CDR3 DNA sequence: TGTGCCAGCAGCTTAGGAGAGTCGCCCCAGCATTTT.

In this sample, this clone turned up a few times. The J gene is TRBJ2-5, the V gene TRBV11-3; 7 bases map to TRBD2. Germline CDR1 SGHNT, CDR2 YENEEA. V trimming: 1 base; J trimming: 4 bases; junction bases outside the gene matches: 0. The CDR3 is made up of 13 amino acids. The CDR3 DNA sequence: TGTGCCAGCAGCTTAGCGGGAGGAGAGACCCAGTACTTC. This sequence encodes CASSLAGGETQYF.

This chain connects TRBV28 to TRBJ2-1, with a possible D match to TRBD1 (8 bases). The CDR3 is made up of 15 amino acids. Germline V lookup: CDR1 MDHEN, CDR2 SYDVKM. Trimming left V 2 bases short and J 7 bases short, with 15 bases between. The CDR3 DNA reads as TGTGCCAGCAGTTTAGAAGACAGGGGACTAAATGAGCAGTTCTTC. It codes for CASSLEDRGLNEQFF. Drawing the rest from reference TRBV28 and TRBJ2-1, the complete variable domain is DVKVTQSSRYLVKRTGEKVFLECVQDMDHENMFWYRQDPGLGLRLIYFSYDVKMKEKGDIPEGYSVSREKKERFSLILESASTNQTSMYLCASSLEDRGLNEQFFGPGTRLTVL.

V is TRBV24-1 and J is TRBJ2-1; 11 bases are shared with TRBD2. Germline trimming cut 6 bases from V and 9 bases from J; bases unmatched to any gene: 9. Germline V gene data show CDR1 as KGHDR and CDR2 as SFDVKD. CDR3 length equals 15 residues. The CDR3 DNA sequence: TGTGCCACCAGTCCCGAACCTAGCGGGAGGCTTGAGCAGTTCTTC. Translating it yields CATSPEPSGRLEQFF.

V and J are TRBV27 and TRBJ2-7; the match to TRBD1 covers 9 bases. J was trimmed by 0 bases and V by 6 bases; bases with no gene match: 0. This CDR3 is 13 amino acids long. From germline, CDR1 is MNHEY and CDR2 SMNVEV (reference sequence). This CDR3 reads CASRGQGSYEQYF. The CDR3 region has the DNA TGTGCCAGCAGGGGACAGGGCTCCTACGAGCAGTACTTC.

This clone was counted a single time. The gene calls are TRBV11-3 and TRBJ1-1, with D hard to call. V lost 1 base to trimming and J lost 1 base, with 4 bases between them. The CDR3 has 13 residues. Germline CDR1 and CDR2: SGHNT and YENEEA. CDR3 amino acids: CASSLGQNTEAFF. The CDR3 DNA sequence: TGTGCCAGCAGCTTAGGCCAGAACACTGAAGCTTTCTTT.

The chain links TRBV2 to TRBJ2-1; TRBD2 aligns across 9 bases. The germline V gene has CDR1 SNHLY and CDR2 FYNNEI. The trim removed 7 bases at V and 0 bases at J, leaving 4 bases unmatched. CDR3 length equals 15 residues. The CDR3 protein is CASTTSGPSYNEQFF. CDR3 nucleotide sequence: TGTGCCAGCACCACTAGCGGGCCCTCCTACAATGAGCAGTTCTTC.

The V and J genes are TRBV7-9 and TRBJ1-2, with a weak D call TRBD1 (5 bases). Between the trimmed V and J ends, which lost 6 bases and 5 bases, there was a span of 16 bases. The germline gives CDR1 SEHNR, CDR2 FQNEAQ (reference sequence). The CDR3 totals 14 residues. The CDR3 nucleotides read TGTGCCAGCAGTCCAAACGGGGCGGCTTATGGCTACACCTTC. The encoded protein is CASSPNGAAYGYTF. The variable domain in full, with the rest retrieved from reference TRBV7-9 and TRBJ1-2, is DTGVSQNPRHKITKRGQNVTFRCDPISEHNRLYWYRQTLGQGPEFLTYFQNEAQLEKSRLLSDRFSAERPKGSFSTLEIQRTEQGDSAMYLCASSPNGAAYGYTFGSGTRLTVV.

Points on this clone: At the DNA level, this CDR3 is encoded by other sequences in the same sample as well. DNA for the CDR3: TGTGCCAGCAGCTTAGTACTAGGGGAGACCCAGTACTTC. It translates to CASSLVLGETQYF. The chain couples TRBV11-3 to TRBJ2-5; D is possibly TRBD2 (5 bases). The CDR3 has 13 amino acids. Trimming took off 1 base at V and 5 bases at J, with 8 bases between the two ends. Germline CDR1 SGHNT, CDR2 YENEEA.

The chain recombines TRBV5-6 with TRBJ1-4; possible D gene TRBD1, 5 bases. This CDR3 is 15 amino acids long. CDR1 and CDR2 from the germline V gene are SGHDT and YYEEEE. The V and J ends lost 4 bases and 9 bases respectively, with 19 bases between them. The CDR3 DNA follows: TGTGCCAGCAGCCGAAGGGACGGAAGGCGGCAAAAACTGTTTTTT. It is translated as CASSRRDGRRQKLFF.

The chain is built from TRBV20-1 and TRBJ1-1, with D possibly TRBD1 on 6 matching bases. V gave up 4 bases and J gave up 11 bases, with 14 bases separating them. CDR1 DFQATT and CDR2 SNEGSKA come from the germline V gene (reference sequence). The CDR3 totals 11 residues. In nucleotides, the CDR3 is TGCAGTGCTAAGGCGGGGACAAAGGCTTTCTTT. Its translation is CSAKAGTKAFF.

The CDR3 DNA is TGTGCCAGCAGCAAACGAAGGGCCCCCAGCTCCTACAATGAGCAGTTCTTC. It is translated as CASSKRRAPSSYNEQFF. The chain links TRBV21-1 to TRBJ2-1. TRBV21-1 is a pseudogene locus. This CDR3 is 17 amino acids long.

The CDR3 reads CASSLEDLSLSEQFF. DNA of the CDR3: TGCGCCAGCAGCTTGGAGGACTTGTCGCTTAGTGAGCAGTTCTTC. The chain has TRBV5-1 and TRBJ2-1, with D tentatively TRBD2 (5 bases). Trimming took off 0 bases at V and 9 bases at J, with 16 bases between the two ends. The CDR3 runs to 15 residues. Looked up from germline, CDR1 is SGHRS and CDR2 is YFSETQ.

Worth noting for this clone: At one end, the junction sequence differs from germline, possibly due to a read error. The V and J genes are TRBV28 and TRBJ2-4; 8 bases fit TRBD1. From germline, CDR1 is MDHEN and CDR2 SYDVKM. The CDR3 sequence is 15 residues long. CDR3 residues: CASSLRGPAQNIQYF. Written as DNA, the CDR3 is TGTGCCAGCAGCCTCAGGGGGCCAGCCCAAAACATTCAGTACTTC.

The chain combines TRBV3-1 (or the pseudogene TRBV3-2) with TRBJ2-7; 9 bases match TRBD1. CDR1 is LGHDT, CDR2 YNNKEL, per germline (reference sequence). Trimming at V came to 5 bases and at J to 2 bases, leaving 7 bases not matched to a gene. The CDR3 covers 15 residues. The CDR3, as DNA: TGTGCCAGCAGCTCCGGGACAGGGAGAGCCTACGAGCAGTACTTC. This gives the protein CASSSGTGRAYEQYF.

In nucleotides, the CDR3 is TGCGCCAGCAGCCAAGATTTCCGGGGGCTGAGCACCGGGGAGCTGTTTTTT. It translates to CASSQDFRGLSTGELFF. The rearrangement joins TRBV4-3 to TRBJ2-2, with D tentatively TRBD1 or TRBD2 (6 bases each). Trimming took off 0 bases at V and 4 bases at J, with 15 bases between the two ends. The CDR3 has 17 residues. Germline CDR1 and CDR2: LGHNA and YSLEER.

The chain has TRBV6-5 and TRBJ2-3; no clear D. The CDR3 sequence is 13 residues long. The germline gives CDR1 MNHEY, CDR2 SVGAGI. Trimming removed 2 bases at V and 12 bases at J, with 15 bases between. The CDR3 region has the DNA TGTGCCAGCAGTTACCAACTTGGTTCCCCTCAGTATTTT. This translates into CASSYQLGSPQYF.

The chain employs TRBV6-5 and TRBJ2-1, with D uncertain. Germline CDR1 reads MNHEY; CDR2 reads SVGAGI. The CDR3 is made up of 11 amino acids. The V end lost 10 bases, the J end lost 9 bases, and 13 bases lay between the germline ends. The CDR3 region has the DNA TGTGCCACCCAATGGGGTGTTGAGCAGTTCTTC. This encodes CATQWGVEQFF.

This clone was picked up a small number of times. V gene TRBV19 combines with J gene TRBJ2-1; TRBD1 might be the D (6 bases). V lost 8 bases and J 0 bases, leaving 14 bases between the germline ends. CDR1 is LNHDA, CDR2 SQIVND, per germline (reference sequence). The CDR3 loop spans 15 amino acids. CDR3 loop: CASSLDRSSYNEQFF. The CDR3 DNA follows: TGTGCCAGTTCACTCGACAGGTCCTCCTACAATGAGCAGTTCTTC.

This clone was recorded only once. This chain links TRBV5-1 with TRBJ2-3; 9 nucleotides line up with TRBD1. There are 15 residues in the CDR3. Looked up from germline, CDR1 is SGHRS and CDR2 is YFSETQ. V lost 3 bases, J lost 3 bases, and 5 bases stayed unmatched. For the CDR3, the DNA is TGCGCCAGCAGCTACCGGGACAGGGTAACAGATACGCAGTATTTT. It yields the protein CASSYRDRVTDTQYF.

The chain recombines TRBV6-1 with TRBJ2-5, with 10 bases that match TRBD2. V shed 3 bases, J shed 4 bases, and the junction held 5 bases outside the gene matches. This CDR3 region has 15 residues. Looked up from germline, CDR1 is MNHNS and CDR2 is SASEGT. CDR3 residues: CASSELAGEVETQYF. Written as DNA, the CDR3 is TGTGCCAGCAGTGAGCTAGCGGGAGAGGTAGAGACCCAGTACTTC.

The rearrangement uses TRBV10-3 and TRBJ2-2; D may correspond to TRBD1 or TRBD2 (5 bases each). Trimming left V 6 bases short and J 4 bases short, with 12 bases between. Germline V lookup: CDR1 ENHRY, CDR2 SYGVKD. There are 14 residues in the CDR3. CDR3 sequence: CAIRGPLGTGELFF. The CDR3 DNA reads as TGTGCCATCAGGGGACCTCTAGGCACCGGGGAGCTGTTTTTT.

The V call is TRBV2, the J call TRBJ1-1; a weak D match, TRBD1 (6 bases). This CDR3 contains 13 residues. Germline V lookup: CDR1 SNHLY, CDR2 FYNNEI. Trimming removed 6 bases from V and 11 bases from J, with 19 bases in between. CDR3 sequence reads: CASSETQQGSAFF. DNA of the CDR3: TGTGCCAGCAGCGAAACCCAACAGGGCTCGGCTTTCTTT. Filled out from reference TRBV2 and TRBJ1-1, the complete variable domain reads EPEVTQTPSHQVTQMGQEVILRCVPISNHLYFYWYRQILGQKVEFLVSFYNNEISEKSEIFDDQFSVERPDGSNFTLKIRSTKLEDSAMYFCASSETQQGSAFFGQGTRLTVV.

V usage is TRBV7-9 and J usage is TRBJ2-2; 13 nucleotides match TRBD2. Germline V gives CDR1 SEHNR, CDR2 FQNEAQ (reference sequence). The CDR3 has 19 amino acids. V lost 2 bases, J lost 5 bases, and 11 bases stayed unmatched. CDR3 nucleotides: TGTGCCAGCAGCTTAAGCGTCCGGACTAGCGGGAGAGGGACCGGGGAGCTGTTTTTT. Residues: CASSLSVRTSGRGTGELFF.

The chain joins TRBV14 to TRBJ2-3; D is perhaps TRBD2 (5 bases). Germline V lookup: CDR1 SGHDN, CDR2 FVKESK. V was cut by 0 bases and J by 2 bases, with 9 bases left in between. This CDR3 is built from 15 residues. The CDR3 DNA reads TGTGCCAGCAGCCAAGAGGAGGTTTACACAGATACGCAGTATTTT. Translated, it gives CASSQEEVYTDTQYF. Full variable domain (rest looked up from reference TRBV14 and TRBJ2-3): EAGVTQFPSHSVIEKGQTVTLRCDPISGHDNLYWYRRVMGKEIKFLLHFVKESKQDESGMPNNRFLAERTGGTYSTLKVQPAELEDSGVYFCASSQEEVYTDTQYFGPGTRLTVL.

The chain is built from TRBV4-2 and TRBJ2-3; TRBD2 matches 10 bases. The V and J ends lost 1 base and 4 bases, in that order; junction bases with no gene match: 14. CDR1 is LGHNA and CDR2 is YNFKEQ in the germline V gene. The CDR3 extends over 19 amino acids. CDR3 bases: TGTGCCAGCAGCCAAGTTCCATTTCGAGCGGGAGGGCCATCAGATACGCAGTATTTT. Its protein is CASSQVPFRAGGPSDTQYF.